The T cell receptor (beta chain) described here comes from a study of blood T cell repertoires in COVID-19. Produced via immunoSEQ multiplex PCR; TCRdb's table is partial and in-frame only. There are a few hundred thousand clones in the sample; around 87% occur only once, and about 7.6% lies in the top ten. Trimming took off 11 bases at V and 4 bases at J, with 11 bases between the two ends. The CDR3 sequence is 11 residues long. The germline CDR1 and CDR2 sequences are SEHNR and FQNEAQ (reference sequence). This clonotype was obtained from an older woman with active or convalescent COVID-19. The J gene is TRBJ1-2, the V gene TRBV7-9; D ambiguous. Sequenced sample: peripheral blood. CDR3 loop: CALEWIYGYTF. CDR3 coding DNA: TGTGCCCTAGAATGGATCTATGGCTACACCTTC.